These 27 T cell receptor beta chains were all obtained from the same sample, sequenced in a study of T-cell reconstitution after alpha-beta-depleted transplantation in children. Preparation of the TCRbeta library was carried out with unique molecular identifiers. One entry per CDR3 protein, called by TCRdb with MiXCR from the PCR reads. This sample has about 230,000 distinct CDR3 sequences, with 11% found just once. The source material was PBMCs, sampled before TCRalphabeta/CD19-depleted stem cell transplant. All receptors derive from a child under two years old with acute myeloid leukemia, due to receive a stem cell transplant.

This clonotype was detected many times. The CDR3 loop reads CASRPMTGKNTIYF. Here the CDR3 DNA reads TGTGCCAGCAGGCCCATGACAGGGAAAAACACCATATATTTT. The chain combines TRBV28 with TRBJ1-3; TRBD1 matches at 7 bases. The germline V gene has CDR1 MDHEN and CDR2 SYDVKM. The CDR3 consists of 14 residues. With V trimmed by 6 bases and J by 6 bases, 8 bases remained unmatched.

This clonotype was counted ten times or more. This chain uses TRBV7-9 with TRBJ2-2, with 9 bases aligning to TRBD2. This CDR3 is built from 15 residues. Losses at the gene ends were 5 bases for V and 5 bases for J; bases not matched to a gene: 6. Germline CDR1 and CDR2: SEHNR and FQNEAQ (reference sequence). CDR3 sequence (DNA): TGTGCCAGCAGCCTTAGCGGGAGAGGGACCGGGGAGCTGTTTTTT. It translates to CASSLSGRGTGELFF.

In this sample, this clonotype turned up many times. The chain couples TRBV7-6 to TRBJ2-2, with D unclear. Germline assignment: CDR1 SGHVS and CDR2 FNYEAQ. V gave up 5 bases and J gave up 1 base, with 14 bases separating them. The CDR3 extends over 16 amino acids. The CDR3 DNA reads TGTGCCAGCAGCAATCCGAGAACACGGAACACCGGGGAGCTGTTTTTT. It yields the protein CASSNPRTRNTGELFF. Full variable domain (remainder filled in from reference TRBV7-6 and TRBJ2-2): GAGVSQSPRYKVTKRGQDVALRCDPISGHVSLYWYRQALGQGPEFLTYFNYEAQQDKSGLPNDRFSAERPEGSISTLTIQRTEQRDSAMYRCASSNPRTRNTGELFFGEGSRLTVL.

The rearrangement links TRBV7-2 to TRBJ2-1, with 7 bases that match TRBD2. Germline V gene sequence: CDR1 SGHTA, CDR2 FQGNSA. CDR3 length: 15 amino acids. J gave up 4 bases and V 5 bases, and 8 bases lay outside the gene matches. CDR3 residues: CASSLSLADYNEQFF. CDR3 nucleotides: TGTGCCAGCAGCCTTAGCCTAGCGGATTACAATGAGCAGTTCTTC.

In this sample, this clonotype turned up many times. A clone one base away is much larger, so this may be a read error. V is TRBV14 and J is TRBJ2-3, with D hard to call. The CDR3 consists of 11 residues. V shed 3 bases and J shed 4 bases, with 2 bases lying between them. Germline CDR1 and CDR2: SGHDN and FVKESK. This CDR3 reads CASSHADTQYF. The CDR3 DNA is TGTGCCAGCAGCCACGCAGATACGCAGTATTTT.

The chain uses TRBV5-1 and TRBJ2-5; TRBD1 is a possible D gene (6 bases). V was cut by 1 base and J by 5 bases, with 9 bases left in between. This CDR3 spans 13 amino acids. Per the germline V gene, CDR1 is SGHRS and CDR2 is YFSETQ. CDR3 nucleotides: TGCGCCAGCAGCTTGACAGGGTACGAGACCCAGTACTTC. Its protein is CASSLTGYETQYF.

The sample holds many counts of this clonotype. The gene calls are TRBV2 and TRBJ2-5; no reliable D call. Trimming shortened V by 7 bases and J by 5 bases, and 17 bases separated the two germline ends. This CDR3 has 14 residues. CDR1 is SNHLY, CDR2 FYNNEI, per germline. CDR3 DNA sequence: TGTGCCAGCACTATTAGGAGCGTTTCGGAGACCCAGTACTTC. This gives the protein CASTIRSVSETQYF.

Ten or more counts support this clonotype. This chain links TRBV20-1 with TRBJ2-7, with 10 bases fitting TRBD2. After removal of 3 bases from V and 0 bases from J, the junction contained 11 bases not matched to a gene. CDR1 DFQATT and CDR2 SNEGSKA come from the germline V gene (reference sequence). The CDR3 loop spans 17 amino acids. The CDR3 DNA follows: TGCAGTGCTAGCCCCGGTCCTAGCGGGAGTCCCTCCTACGAGCAGTACTTC. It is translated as CSASPGPSGSPSYEQYF.

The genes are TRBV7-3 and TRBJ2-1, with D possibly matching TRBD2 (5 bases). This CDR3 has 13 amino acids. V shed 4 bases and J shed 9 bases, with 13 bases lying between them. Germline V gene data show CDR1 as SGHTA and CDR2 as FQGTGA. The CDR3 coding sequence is TGTGCCAGCAGCTCGGACTTGTACGGTGAGCAGTTCTTC. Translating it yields CASSSDLYGEQFF.

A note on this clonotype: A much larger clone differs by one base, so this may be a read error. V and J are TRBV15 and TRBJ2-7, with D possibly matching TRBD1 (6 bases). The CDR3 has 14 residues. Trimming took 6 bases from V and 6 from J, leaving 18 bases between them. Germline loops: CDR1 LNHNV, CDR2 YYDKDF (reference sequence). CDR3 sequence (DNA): TGTGCCACCAGTCTCAACAGGGCCCAACGCGAGCAGTACTTC. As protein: CATSLNRAQREQYF.

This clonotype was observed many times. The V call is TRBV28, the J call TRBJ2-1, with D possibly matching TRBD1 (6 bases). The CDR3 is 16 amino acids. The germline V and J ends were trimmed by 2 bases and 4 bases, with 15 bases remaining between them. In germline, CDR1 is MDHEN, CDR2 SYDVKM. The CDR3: CASSLPGTRTYNEQFF. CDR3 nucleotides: TGTGCCAGCAGTTTACCCGGGACACGGACTTACAATGAGCAGTTCTTC.

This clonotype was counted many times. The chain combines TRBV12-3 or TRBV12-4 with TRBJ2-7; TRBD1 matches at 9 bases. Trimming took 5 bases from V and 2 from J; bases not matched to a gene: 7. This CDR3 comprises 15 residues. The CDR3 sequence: CASSTHTGGTYEQYF. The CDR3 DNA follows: TGTGCCAGCAGTACCCACACAGGGGGCACCTACGAGCAGTACTTC.

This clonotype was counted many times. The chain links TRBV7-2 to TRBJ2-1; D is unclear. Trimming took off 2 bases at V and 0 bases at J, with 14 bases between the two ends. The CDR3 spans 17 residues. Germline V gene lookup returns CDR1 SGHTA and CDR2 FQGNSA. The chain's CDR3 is CASSLNAAPLSYNEQFF. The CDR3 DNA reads TGTGCCAGCAGCTTAAATGCGGCCCCCCTCTCCTACAATGAGCAGTTCTTC.

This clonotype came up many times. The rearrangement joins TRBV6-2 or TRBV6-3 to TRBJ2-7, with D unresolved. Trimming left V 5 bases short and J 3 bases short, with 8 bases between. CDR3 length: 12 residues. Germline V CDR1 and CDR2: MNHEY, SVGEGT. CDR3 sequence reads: CASSIDFYEQYF. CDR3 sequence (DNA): TGTGCCAGCAGTATCGACTTCTACGAGCAGTACTTC.

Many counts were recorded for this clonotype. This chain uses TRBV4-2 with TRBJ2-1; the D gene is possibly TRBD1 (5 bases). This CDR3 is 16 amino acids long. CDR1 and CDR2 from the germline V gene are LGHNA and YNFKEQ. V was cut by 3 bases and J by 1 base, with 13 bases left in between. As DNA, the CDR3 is TGTGCCAGCAGCCAGGACAACTTCCAGTCCTACAATGAGCAGTTCTTC. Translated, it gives CASSQDNFQSYNEQFF.

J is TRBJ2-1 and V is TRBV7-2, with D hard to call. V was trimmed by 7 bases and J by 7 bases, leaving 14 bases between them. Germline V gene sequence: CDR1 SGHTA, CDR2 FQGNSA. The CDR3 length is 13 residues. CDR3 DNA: TGTGCCAGCAAAGTGGTAAATATAAATGAGCAGTTCTTC. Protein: CASKVVNINEQFF.

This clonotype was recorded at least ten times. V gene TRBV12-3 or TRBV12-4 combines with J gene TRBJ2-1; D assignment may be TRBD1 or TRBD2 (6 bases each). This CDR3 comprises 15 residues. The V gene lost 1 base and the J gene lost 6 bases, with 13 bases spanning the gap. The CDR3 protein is CASSLDREAPNEQFF. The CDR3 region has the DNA TGTGCCAGCAGTTTAGACAGGGAGGCCCCCAATGAGCAGTTCTTC.

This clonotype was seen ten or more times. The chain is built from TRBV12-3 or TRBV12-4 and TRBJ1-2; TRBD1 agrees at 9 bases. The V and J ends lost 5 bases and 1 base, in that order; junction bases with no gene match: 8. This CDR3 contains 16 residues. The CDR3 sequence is CASSPGQGAFNYGYTF. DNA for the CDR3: TGTGCCAGCAGTCCGGGACAGGGTGCTTTTAACTATGGCTACACCTTC.

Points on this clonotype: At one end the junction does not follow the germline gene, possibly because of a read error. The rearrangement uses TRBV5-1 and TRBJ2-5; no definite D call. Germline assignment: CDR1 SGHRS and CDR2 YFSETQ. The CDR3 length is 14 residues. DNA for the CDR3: TGCGCCACCAGCTTCACGGCTGGAGAAGAGAGCCAGTACTTC. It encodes CATSFTAGEESQYF.

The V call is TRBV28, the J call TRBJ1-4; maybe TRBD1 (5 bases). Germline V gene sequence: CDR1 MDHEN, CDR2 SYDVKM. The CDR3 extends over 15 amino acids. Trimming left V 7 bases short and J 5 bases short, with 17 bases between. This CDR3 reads CASNGEGAENEKLFF. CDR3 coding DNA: TGTGCCAGCAACGGGGAAGGGGCCGAGAATGAAAAACTGTTTTTT.

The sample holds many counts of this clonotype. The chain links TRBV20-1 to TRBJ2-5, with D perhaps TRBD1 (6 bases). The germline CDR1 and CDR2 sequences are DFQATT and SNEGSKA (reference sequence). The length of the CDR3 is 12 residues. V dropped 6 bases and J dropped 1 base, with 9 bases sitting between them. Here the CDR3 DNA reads TGCAGTGCAGGGACACCCCAAGAGACCCAGTACTTC. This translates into CSAGTPQETQYF.

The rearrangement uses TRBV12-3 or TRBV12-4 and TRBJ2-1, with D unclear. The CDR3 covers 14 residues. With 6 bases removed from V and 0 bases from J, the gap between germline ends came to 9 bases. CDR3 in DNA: TGTGCCAGCAGGCATGAGAGCTCCTACAATGAGCAGTTCTTC. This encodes CASRHESSYNEQFF.

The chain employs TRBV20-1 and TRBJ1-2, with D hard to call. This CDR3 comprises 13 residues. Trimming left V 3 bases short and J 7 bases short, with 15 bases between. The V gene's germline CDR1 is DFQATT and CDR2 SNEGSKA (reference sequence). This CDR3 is CSARPRRSSGYTF. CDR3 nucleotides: TGCAGTGCTAGGCCAAGGCGCAGCAGTGGCTACACCTTC.

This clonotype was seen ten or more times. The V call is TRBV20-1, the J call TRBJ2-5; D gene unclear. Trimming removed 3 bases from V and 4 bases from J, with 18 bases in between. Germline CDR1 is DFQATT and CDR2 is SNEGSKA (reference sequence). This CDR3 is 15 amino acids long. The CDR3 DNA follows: TGCAGTGCTAGGGCAGGAAGGTGGATTCGAGAGACCCAGTACTTC. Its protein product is CSARAGRWIRETQYF.

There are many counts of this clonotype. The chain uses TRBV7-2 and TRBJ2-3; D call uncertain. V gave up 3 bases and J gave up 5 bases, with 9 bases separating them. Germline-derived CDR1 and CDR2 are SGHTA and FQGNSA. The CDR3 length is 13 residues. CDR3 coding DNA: TGTGCCAGCAGCTTTAGGGATTTAGATACGCAGTATTTT. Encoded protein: CASSFRDLDTQYF.

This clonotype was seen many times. The CDR3, as DNA: TGTGCCAGCAGCTTAGTAGCCGGGCTGATAGCGGCCCGCACAGATACGCAGTATTTT. Protein product: CASSLVAGLIAARTDTQYF. The chain carries TRBV11-2 and TRBJ2-3, with a weak D call TRBD2 (6 bases). Per germline, CDR1 SGHAT and CDR2 FQNNGV. CDR3 length equals 19 residues. The germline V and J ends were trimmed by 1 base and 1 base, with 21 bases remaining between them.

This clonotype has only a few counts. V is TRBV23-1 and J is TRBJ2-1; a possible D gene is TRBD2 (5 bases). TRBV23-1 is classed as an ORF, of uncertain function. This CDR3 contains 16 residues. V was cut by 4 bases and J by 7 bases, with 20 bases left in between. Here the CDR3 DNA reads TGCGCCAGCAGTCCCGGGGTGGTTATAAGTGGGAATGAGCAGTTCTTC. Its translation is CASSPGVVISGNEQFF.